This T cell receptor (beta chain) was recovered during a study of T cells in Graves' hyperthyroidism and ophthalmopathy. Authors of the study amplified TCR beta CDR3 regions from RNA transcripts. An initial round of RT-PCR targeting the TCR CDR3 relied on the HTBI primer set. TCRdb called the multiplex PCR reads again in MiXCR, with one record for every CDR3 protein. This repertoire shows fewer than 450,000 distinct CDR3 sequences, more than 12% found once; its top ten account for around 30%. Together with thyroid ultrasound, orbital computed tomography, serum thyroxine and TRAb, clinical symptoms were used for diagnoses. This sample holds PBMCs from approximately 9 ml fresh peripheral blood. Germline CDR1 and CDR2: LNHDA and SQIVND (reference sequence). With 4 bases removed from V and 1 base from J, the gap between germline ends came to 13 bases. The CDR3 totals 15 residues.

The sample comprised blood. This rearrangement joins TRBV19 to TRBJ1-1; possibly TRBD1 for D (6 bases). The TCR originated in a middle-aged man with Graves' ophthalmopathy. CDR3 in DNA: TGTGCCAGTAGTACTTCCGGACAGCCGAACACTGAAGCTTTCTTT. Protein product: CASSTSGQPNTEAFF.